The 23 T cell receptor beta chains below were found in one sample sequenced in a study of shared clonotypes between healthy human individuals. CD45RO negativity and positive selection for CCR7 defined naive CD8 cells, a population that excluded terminally differentiated effector memory CD45RA+ cells. Assay used: immunoSEQ multiplex PCR; TCRdb lists only in-frame clones, some missing. The data hold hundreds of thousands of clones, with roughly 96% observed a single time. The sample taken for sequencing was naive CD8+ T cells sorted from blood. Receptors originate from a woman younger than 45 in good health.

The chain recombines TRBV5-6 with TRBJ2-3; D may correspond to TRBD1 or TRBD2 (5 bases each). CDR3 length equals 16 residues. CDR1 and CDR2 (germline): SGHDT, YYEEEE. V lost 6 bases and J lost 2, with 19 bases in between. The CDR3 DNA reads TGTGCCAGCATCTACTCAAGGGACGGTACCACAGATACGCAGTATTTT. It translates to CASIYSRDGTTDTQYF.

The chain carries TRBV27 and TRBJ2-7; no clear D. The germline V and J ends were trimmed by 4 bases and 4 bases, with 11 bases remaining between them. Germline-derived CDR1 and CDR2 are MNHEY and SMNVEV (reference sequence). This CDR3 region has 13 residues. The CDR3 region has the DNA TGTGCCAGCAGTTCCCCGGAAAAGTACGAGCAGTACTTC. Translated, it gives CASSSPEKYEQYF.

The V and J genes are TRBV27 and TRBJ2-7; D unresolved. Between the trimmed V and J ends, which lost 3 bases and 7 bases, there was a span of 13 bases. CDR1 and CDR2 from the germline V gene are MNHEY and SMNVEV (reference sequence). This CDR3 contains 13 residues. The CDR3 region has the DNA TGTGCCAGCAGTTTTTCCCCTGCTCATGAGCAGTACTTC. Its protein is CASSFSPAHEQYF.

This sequence joins TRBV27 and TRBJ1-5; weak D call: TRBD1 (6 bases). The CDR3 loop spans 13 amino acids. In germline, CDR1 is MNHEY, CDR2 SMNVEV (reference sequence). V lost 5 bases, J lost 7 bases, and 12 bases lay in between. The CDR3 DNA reads TGTGCCAGCAGTGTACAGGGTGACCAGCCCCAGCATTTT. Protein: CASSVQGDQPQHF.

The chain recombines TRBV7-9 with TRBJ1-6, with 7 bases that match TRBD1. Per the germline V gene, CDR1 is SEHNR and CDR2 is FQNEAQ (reference sequence). The CDR3 has 15 amino acids. J lost 4 bases, V lost 1 base, and 1 base had no gene match. The CDR3 region is CASSLGGQYNSPLHF. The CDR3 region has the DNA TGTGCCAGCAGCTTAGGGGGACAGTATAATTCACCCCTCCACTTT.

The chain uses TRBV6-1 and TRBJ2-2; TRBD1 matches at 8 bases. Germline CDR1 is MNHNS and CDR2 is SASEGT. CDR3 size: 13 residues. Unmatched junction bases numbered 7, after V lost 10 bases and J lost 6 bases. The CDR3 DNA follows: TGTGCCATTGGACAGGGATTGTCCGGGGAGCTGTTTTTT. Its protein product is CAIGQGLSGELFF.

The V gene is TRBV7-2, the J gene TRBJ2-7, with a weak D call TRBD1 (6 bases). V gave up 3 bases and J gave up 4 bases, with 10 bases separating them. The germline V gene encodes CDR1 SGHTA and CDR2 FQGNSA. CDR3 size: 13 residues. The CDR3 region has the DNA TGTGCCAGCAGCTTGTACAGGGAATACGAGCAGTACTTC. Translated, it gives CASSLYREYEQYF.

V is TRBV19 and J is TRBJ2-1, with 12 nucleotides matching TRBD2. Trimming took 6 bases from V and 7 from J; bases not matched to a gene: 7. The germline V gene has CDR1 LNHDA and CDR2 SQIVND (reference sequence). There are 15 residues in the CDR3. The DNA for the CDR3 is TGTGCCAGTAGACGTTCGCTAGCGGGGGGGAATGAGCAGTTCTTC. Encoded protein: CASRRSLAGGNEQFF.

The chain couples TRBV7-6 to TRBJ2-7; D might be TRBD1 (6 bases). This CDR3 comprises 14 residues. Trimming shortened V by 4 bases and J by 2 bases, and 12 bases separated the two germline ends. From germline, CDR1 is SGHVS and CDR2 FNYEAQ. The CDR3 bases are TGTGCCAGCAGCTCTCTAGCAGGGGCCTACGAGCAGTACTTC. Protein: CASSSLAGAYEQYF.

The V and J genes are TRBV5-6 and TRBJ2-7; TRBD2 matches at 11 bases. Germline CDR1 is SGHDT and CDR2 is YYEEEE. This CDR3 is 16 amino acids long. V was pared by 3 bases and J by 1 base, with 6 bases of the junction left unmatched. The CDR3 nucleotides are TGTGCCAGCAGCTCCCGGACTAGCGGGTATTCCTACGAGCAGTACTTC. Translating it yields CASSSRTSGYSYEQYF.

The chain combines TRBV7-9 with TRBJ1-2; no clear D gene. Germline values: CDR1 SEHNR, CDR2 FQNEAQ (reference sequence). With 1 base removed from V and 5 bases from J, the gap between germline ends came to 14 bases. The CDR3 has 15 residues. CDR3 nucleotide sequence: TGTGCCAGCAGCTTAGGGAATGGGCTGTCATATGGCTACACCTTC. The encoded protein is CASSLGNGLSYGYTF.

The rearrangement joins TRBV7-6 to TRBJ2-7; D is unclear. The V end was cut by 0 bases, the J end by 0 bases, with 6 bases between. Germline CDR1 reads SGHVS; CDR2 reads FNYEAQ. This CDR3 contains 14 residues. The CDR3 DNA is TGTGCCAGCAGCTTAGCGCCCGCCTCCTACGAGCAGTACTTC. Its protein product is CASSLAPASYEQYF.

Turning to this clone: Other DNA sequences in the sample encode the same CDR3. The chain is built from TRBV15 and TRBJ2-7; possible D gene TRBD1, 6 bases. This CDR3 region has 15 residues. Germline V CDR1 and CDR2: LNHNV, YYDKDF (reference sequence). V lost 0 bases, J lost 4 bases, and 13 bases lay in between. The CDR3 is CATSRDRGSSYEQYF. In DNA, the CDR3 is TGTGCCACCAGCAGAGACAGGGGTTCCTCGTACGAGCAGTACTTC.

The chain has TRBV9 and TRBJ2-1; 7 bases line up with TRBD2. V shed 4 bases and J 8 bases; nucleotides not matched to a gene: 6. Germline CDR1 and CDR2: SGDLS and YYNGEE. The CDR3 is 13 amino acids. CDR3 amino acids: CASSSGLVYEQFF. The CDR3 region has the DNA TGTGCCAGCAGCTCCGGACTAGTCTATGAGCAGTTCTTC. The full variable domain, its missing parts supplied by reference TRBV9 and TRBJ2-1, is DSGVTQTPKHLITATGQRVTLRCSPRSGDLSVYWYQQSLDQGLQFLIQYYNGEERAKGNILERFSAQQFPDLHSELNLSSLELGDSALYFCASSSGLVYEQFFGPGTRLTVL.

This sequence joins TRBV9 and TRBJ1-4; D perhaps matches TRBD1 (5 bases). There are 15 residues in the CDR3. Germline-derived CDR1 and CDR2 are SGDLS and YYNGEE. V gave up 3 bases and J gave up 0 bases, with 9 bases separating them. The CDR3 loop reads CASSEDRSTNEKLFF. The CDR3, as DNA: TGTGCCAGCAGCGAAGACAGATCAACTAATGAAAAACTGTTTTTT.

CDR3 in amino acids: CASSPPRGAQETQYF. CDR3 bases: TGTGCCAGCAGTCCCCCCCGGGGGGCTCAAGAGACCCAGTACTTC. V and J are TRBV28 and TRBJ2-5; a weak D match, TRBD2 (7 bases). Germline values: CDR1 MDHEN, CDR2 SYDVKM. The CDR3 covers 15 residues. Trimming left V 5 bases short and J 2 bases short, with 15 bases between.

V and J are TRBV27 and TRBJ2-3, with 8 bases fitting TRBD2. With V trimmed by 8 bases and J by 0 bases, 7 bases remained unmatched. Germline V gene lookup returns CDR1 MNHEY and CDR2 SMNVEV (reference sequence). CDR3 length equals 15 residues. CDR3 sequence (DNA): TGTGCCAGCTGGATAGCGGGATCCAGCACAGATACGCAGTATTTT. It codes for CASWIAGSSTDTQYF.

The gene calls are TRBV29-1 and TRBJ2-1; TRBD2 matches 7 bases. The CDR3 has 15 amino acids. CDR1 SQVTM and CDR2 ANQGSEA come from the germline V gene. Germline trimming cut 7 bases from V and 4 bases from J; bases unmatched to any gene: 13. The CDR3 is CSARGDQEGYNEQFF. The CDR3 bases are TGCAGCGCCCGGGGGGACCAGGAGGGGTACAATGAGCAGTTCTTC.

The J gene is TRBJ2-2, the V gene TRBV5-1; TRBD2 matches 10 bases. J gave up 6 bases and V 2 bases, and 7 bases lay outside the gene matches. The CDR3 is made up of 16 amino acids. CDR1 and CDR2 (germline): SGHRS, YFSETQ. The CDR3 DNA sequence: TGCGCCAGCAGCTTCGGTAGCGGGAGGCTAGCCGGGGAGCTGTTTTTT. Residues: CASSFGSGRLAGELFF. The full variable domain, its missing parts supplied by reference TRBV5-1 and TRBJ2-2, is KAGVTQTPRYLIKTRGQQVTLSCSPISGHRSVSWYQQTPGQGLQFLFEYFSETQRNKGNFPGRFSGRQFSNSRSEMNVSTLELGDSALYLCASSFGSGRLAGELFFGEGSRLTVL.

The chain couples TRBV20-1 to TRBJ2-5; possible D gene TRBD1, 5 bases. CDR3 length equals 10 residues. V lost 6 bases and J 5 bases, leaving 7 bases between the germline ends. Per the germline V gene, CDR1 is DFQATT and CDR2 is SNEGSKA (reference sequence). The CDR3 loop is CSADKETQYF. The CDR3 DNA reads as TGCAGTGCGGACAAGGAGACCCAGTACTTC.

This sequence joins TRBV5-1 and TRBJ2-1; D is perhaps TRBD2 (5 bases). This CDR3 is 12 amino acids long. The V gene's germline CDR1 is SGHRS and CDR2 YFSETQ. V lost 7 bases to trimming and J lost 6 bases, with 11 bases between them. The CDR3 here is CASYERGNEQFF. Written as DNA, the CDR3 is TGCGCCAGCTATGAACGGGGCAATGAGCAGTTCTTC.

The chain uses TRBV15 and TRBJ1-4; D call uncertain. There are 16 residues in the CDR3. Per germline, CDR1 LNHNV and CDR2 YYDKDF (reference sequence). Trimming shortened V by 3 bases and J by 8 bases, and 19 bases separated the two germline ends. DNA for the CDR3: TGTGCCACCAGCAGCTTACAGCACGAGAATGAAGAAAAACTGTTTTTT. Its protein product is CATSSLQHENEEKLFF.

The chain has TRBV6-6 and TRBJ2-7, with D unclear. The CDR3 covers 12 residues. Germline values: CDR1 MNHNY, CDR2 SVGAGI (reference sequence). The V and J ends lost 4 bases and 3 bases respectively, with 7 bases between them. DNA of the CDR3: TGTGCCAGCAGTTCGGACGGCTACGAGCAGTACTTC. Encoded protein: CASSSDGYEQYF.